The 23 T cell receptor beta chains listed next were all sequenced from one sample in a study of beta chain features in type 1 diabetes. Study results and caveats: Researchers report that Type 1 diabetes patients had moderately but significantly shorter TCRB CDR3s across all four CD4+ subsets.

Expressed TCRB transcripts were sequenced because the isolated RNA had all been reverse transcribed beforehand. TCRdb's copy holds only in-frame clones and misses some; the assay was immunoSEQ multiplex PCR. The table lists hundreds of thousands of clones, 15% of them singletons. The antigens for these receptors are not known. The sequencing input was naive CD4+ T cells from blood. The receptors were gathered from a man younger than 30 with type 1 diabetes.

This chain joins TRBV29-1 and TRBJ1-5; D gene ambiguous. V shed 4 bases and J shed 7 bases, with 14 bases lying between them. The CDR3 is made up of 13 amino acids. Germline lookup yields CDR1 SQVTM and CDR2 ANQGSEA. The CDR3 coding sequence is TGCAGCGTTGGGGAGGTTGAAGGACAGCCCCAGCATTTT. The encoded protein is CSVGEVEGQPQHF. Supplemented by reference TRBV29-1 and TRBJ1-5, the full variable domain reads SAVISQKPSRDICQRGTSLTIQCQVDSQVTMMFWYRQQPGQSLTLIATANQGSEATYESGFVIDKFPISRPNLTFSTLTVSNMSPEDSSIYLCSVGEVEGQPQHFGDGTRLSIL.

This clone was counted a few times. The chain couples TRBV2 to TRBJ1-2; TRBD1 might be the D (5 bases). The CDR3 spans 11 residues. V was pared by 3 bases and J by 8 bases, with 7 bases between. The germline V gene has CDR1 SNHLY and CDR2 FYNNEI. This CDR3 is CASSDKGGYTF. The CDR3 bases are TGTGCCAGCAGTGATAAGGGGGGCTACACCTTC.

The sample holds a few counts of this clone. The chain has TRBV21-1 and TRBJ2-2; the table's D call TRBD1 went unverified against the DNA. TRBV21-1 is given as a pseudogene. The CDR3 covers 11 residues. The CDR3 here is CASPNTGELFF. Here the CDR3 DNA reads TGTGCCAGCCCAAACACCGGGGAGCTGTTTTTT.

The rearrangement uses TRBV5-1 and TRBJ1-6; 7 bases fit TRBD1. Germline V gene lookup returns CDR1 SGHRS and CDR2 YFSETQ. This CDR3 comprises 20 residues. Unmatched junction bases numbered 19, after V lost 0 bases and J lost 7 bases. The CDR3 protein is CASSLAANSIRGFRNSPLHF. The CDR3, as DNA: TGCGCCAGCAGCTTGGCTGCGAACTCAATCAGGGGGTTTCGAAATTCACCCCTCCACTTT.

This clone was counted between two and nine times. The rearrangement joins TRBV7-2 to TRBJ1-6; D ambiguous. Germline V gene data show CDR1 as SGHTA and CDR2 as FQGNSA. The ends were cut back, 1 base at V and 13 bases at J, with 11 bases in the middle. The CDR3 covers 13 residues. The DNA for the CDR3 is TGTGCCAGCAGCTTAGGCCTGAGAGGTCCCCTCCACTTT. It codes for CASSLGLRGPLHF.

In its sample, this clone was seen a few times. Here the CDR3 DNA reads TGCGCCAGCAGCCAAGCCAGTTTAGCGGGGGGGGAACAAGATACGCAGTATTTT. As protein: CASSQASLAGGEQDTQYF. The chain joins TRBV4-1 to TRBJ2-3; 11 bases line up with TRBD2. CDR3 size: 18 residues. Trimming removed 1 base from V and 5 bases from J; junction bases left unmatched: 11. CDR1 is MGHRA and CDR2 is YSYEKL in the germline V gene.

This clone was counted only a few times. The chain joins TRBV5-1 to TRBJ2-5, with D possibly being TRBD1 (6 bases). CDR1 is SGHRS, CDR2 YFSETQ, per germline. V lost 4 bases to trimming and J lost 5 bases, with 12 bases between them. This CDR3 spans 13 amino acids. The DNA for the CDR3 is TGCGCCAGCAGCCGTACAGGGTGGGAGACCCAGTACTTC. It encodes CASSRTGWETQYF.

This chain connects TRBV2 to TRBJ1-1; perhaps TRBD1 as D (5 bases). Trimming cost V 7 bases and J 4 bases, with 10 bases left between them. CDR3 length equals 12 residues. Germline V lookup: CDR1 SNHLY, CDR2 FYNNEI. The CDR3 reads CASKRQGTEAFF. CDR3 DNA: TGTGCCAGCAAACGGCAGGGCACTGAAGCTTTCTTT.

V is TRBV5-1 and J is TRBJ2-2, with D perhaps matching TRBD2 (5 bases). Germline CDR1 and CDR2: SGHRS and YFSETQ. The CDR3 totals 16 residues. The germline V and J ends were trimmed by 4 bases and 8 bases, with 21 bases remaining between them. The CDR3 region is CASSHGPLGVGGELFF. DNA of the CDR3: TGCGCCAGCAGCCACGGGCCCCTGGGAGTAGGGGGGGAGCTGTTTTTT.

V gene TRBV9 combines with J gene TRBJ2-1, with D maybe TRBD2 (6 bases). CDR1 is SGDLS, CDR2 YYNGEE, per germline. The ends were cut back, 4 bases at V and 2 bases at J, with 10 bases in the middle. CDR3 length equals 14 residues. The CDR3 loop is CASSRGDPYNEQFF. CDR3 coding DNA: TGTGCCAGCAGCCGCGGGGACCCCTACAATGAGCAGTTCTTC. Full variable domain (outside the CDR3, taken from reference TRBV9 and TRBJ2-1): DSGVTQTPKHLITATGQRVTLRCSPRSGDLSVYWYQQSLDQGLQFLIQYYNGEERAKGNILERFSAQQFPDLHSELNLSSLELGDSALYFCASSRGDPYNEQFFGPGTRLTVL.

This chain joins TRBV27 and TRBJ1-1; D remains ambiguous. Germline CDR1 MNHEY, CDR2 SMNVEV (reference sequence). V was pared by 5 bases and J by 4 bases, with 11 bases between. The CDR3 is made up of 13 amino acids. This chain's CDR3 is CASSPRRSTEAFF. The CDR3 coding sequence is TGTGCCAGCAGTCCCCGTCGTTCCACTGAAGCTTTCTTT.

The V call is TRBV28, the J call TRBJ2-1; 11 nucleotides align to TRBD1. Germline V CDR1 and CDR2: MDHEN, SYDVKM. CDR3 length: 16 residues. V shed 4 bases and J 9 bases; nucleotides not matched to a gene: 11. CDR3 in amino acids: CASSSTGTGGLAEQFF. CDR3 in DNA: TGTGCCAGCAGTTCGACCGGGACAGGGGGTCTGGCTGAGCAGTTCTTC.

This clone was found a few times. The chain joins TRBV5-4 to TRBJ2-5; a weak D match, TRBD1 (6 bases). The CDR3 covers 14 residues. V was trimmed by 4 bases and J by 5 bases, leaving 15 bases between them. The V gene's germline CDR1 is SGHNT and CDR2 YYREEE (reference sequence). The CDR3 region is CASSTYRVTETQYF. CDR3 DNA sequence: TGTGCCAGCAGCACGTACAGGGTTACGGAGACCCAGTACTTC.

This clone was seen only a few times. The J gene is TRBJ2-1, the V gene TRBV2; 13 bases agree with TRBD2. CDR1 SNHLY and CDR2 FYNNEI come from the germline V gene. The CDR3 contains 15 residues. V gave up 4 bases and J gave up 10 bases; unmatched junction bases: 7. The CDR3 region is CASSVSGLAGREQFF. CDR3 bases: TGTGCCAGCAGTGTCTCGGGACTAGCGGGACGGGAGCAGTTCTTC.

The chain couples TRBV9 to TRBJ2-7, with 8 bases fitting TRBD2. Per the germline V gene, CDR1 is SGDLS and CDR2 is YYNGEE. This CDR3 comprises 14 residues. V lost 3 bases to trimming and J lost 2 bases; unmatched junction nucleotides: 4. The CDR3, as DNA: TGTGCCAGCAGCGAGGGACTAGGGGCCTACGAGCAGTACTTC. This encodes CASSEGLGAYEQYF.

The chain is built from TRBV29-1 and TRBJ2-3; D is possibly TRBD1 (6 bases). This CDR3 has 13 residues. V was cut by 5 bases and J by 2 bases, with 11 bases left in between. Germline CDR1 and CDR2: SQVTM and ANQGSEA. DNA for the CDR3: TGCAGCGTTTCCAGGGGTCACACAGATACGCAGTATTTT. It translates to CSVSRGHTDTQYF.

The chain carries TRBV30 and TRBJ2-7; a possible D gene is TRBD1 (6 bases). Trimming pared 3 bases from V and 0 bases from J, leaving 15 bases between. This CDR3 region has 15 residues. Germline CDR1 GTSNPN, CDR2 SVGIG (reference sequence). The chain's CDR3 is CAWSRGPASSYEQYF. CDR3 nucleotide sequence: TGTGCCTGGAGCAGGGGACCAGCGAGCTCCTACGAGCAGTACTTC.

About this clone: Additional DNA sequences in this sample encode the identical CDR3. The rearrangement links TRBV28 to TRBJ2-7, with 11 bases matching TRBD1. In germline, CDR1 is MDHEN, CDR2 SYDVKM. CDR3 size: 14 residues. With 6 bases clipped from V and 6 bases from J, the junction kept 7 bases outside the gene matches. CDR3 protein: CASREGQGAREQYF. Here the CDR3 DNA reads TGTGCCAGCAGGGAAGGACAGGGGGCCCGCGAGCAGTACTTC. The full variable domain, its missing parts supplied by reference TRBV28 and TRBJ2-7, is DVKVTQSSRYLVKRTGEKVFLECVQDMDHENMFWYRQDPGLGLRLIYFSYDVKMKEKGDIPEGYSVSREKKERFSLILESASTNQTSMYLCASREGQGAREQYFGPGTRLTVT.

Only a few counts were recorded for this clone. V usage is TRBV28 and J usage is TRBJ2-5; TRBD1 might be the D (6 bases). Trimming cost V 6 bases and J 2 bases, with 10 bases left between them. The CDR3 is 13 amino acids. Germline V gives CDR1 MDHEN, CDR2 SYDVKM. The CDR3 loop is CASRSGQQETQYF. In DNA form, the CDR3 reads TGTGCCAGCAGATCTGGACAGCAAGAGACCCAGTACTTC.

This clone has just a few counts. The genes are TRBV6-6 and TRBJ2-3; TRBD1 is a possible D gene (6 bases). The germline V and J ends were trimmed by 6 bases and 2 bases, with 12 bases remaining between them. This CDR3 region has 14 residues. Germline V gene sequence: CDR1 MNHNY, CDR2 SVGAGI (reference sequence). The CDR3 nucleotides are TGTGCCAGCAGCAACACAGGGTTCACAGATACGCAGTATTTT. Encoded protein: CASSNTGFTDTQYF.

This clone has a handful of counts. Other DNA sequences in this sample translate to the same CDR3. The chain combines TRBV18 with TRBJ2-7; 10 bases are a match to TRBD2. From germline, CDR1 is KGHSH and CDR2 LQKENI. The CDR3 has 13 residues. V lost 3 bases to trimming and J lost 7 bases; unmatched junction nucleotides: 3. CDR3 protein: CASSPSGLAEQYF. DNA of the CDR3: TGTGCCAGCTCACCCTCGGGACTAGCGGAGCAGTACTTC. The whole variable domain, remainder taken from reference TRBV18 and TRBJ2-7, is NAGVMQNPRHLVRRRGQEARLRCSPMKGHSHVYWYRQLPEEGLKFMVYLQKENIIDESGMPKERFSAEFPKEGPSILRIQQVVRGDSAAYFCASSPSGLAEQYFGPGTRLTVT.

In nucleotides, the CDR3 is TGTGCCAGTAGTAGATTGGGACTGGGGCGGACCACTGAAGCTTTCTTT. Translated: CASSRLGLGRTTEAFF. J is TRBJ1-1 and V is TRBV19; maybe TRBD1 (5 bases). CDR1 and CDR2 (germline): LNHDA, SQIVND (reference sequence). Trimming took off 4 bases at V and 4 bases at J, with 19 bases between the two ends. This CDR3 region has 16 residues.

DNA of the CDR3: TGCGCCAGCAGCCCCCAGGTCCAAGATACGCAGTATTTT. It translates to CASSPQVQDTQYF. The chain carries TRBV5-1 and TRBJ2-3; D is uncertain. V shed 4 bases and J shed 5 bases, with 11 bases lying between them. CDR3 length equals 13 residues. CDR1 and CDR2 (germline): SGHRS, YFSETQ.